This T cell receptor (beta chain) originates from a study of identical twins. TCRdb redid the calling of the 5' RACE reads with MiXCR, one entry per CDR3 protein. The sample consists of hundreds of thousands of distinct CDR3 sequences, 6% to 6.5% of them appearing once. Between the trimmed V and J ends, which lost 10 bases and 6 bases, there was a span of 22 bases. The CDR3 extends over 14 amino acids. Germline assignment: CDR1 MNHNS and CDR2 SASEGT. The table lists this clonotype with a few counts. Input material: naive T cells sorted from blood. The chain joins TRBV6-1 to TRBJ2-7; no firm D call. The clonotype was recovered from a man between 18 and 35 years old in good health. For the CDR3, the DNA is TGTGCCACCGCCCCCGGTGGGCCAGAGCGCGAGCAGTACTTC. It yields the protein CATAPGGPEREQYF.